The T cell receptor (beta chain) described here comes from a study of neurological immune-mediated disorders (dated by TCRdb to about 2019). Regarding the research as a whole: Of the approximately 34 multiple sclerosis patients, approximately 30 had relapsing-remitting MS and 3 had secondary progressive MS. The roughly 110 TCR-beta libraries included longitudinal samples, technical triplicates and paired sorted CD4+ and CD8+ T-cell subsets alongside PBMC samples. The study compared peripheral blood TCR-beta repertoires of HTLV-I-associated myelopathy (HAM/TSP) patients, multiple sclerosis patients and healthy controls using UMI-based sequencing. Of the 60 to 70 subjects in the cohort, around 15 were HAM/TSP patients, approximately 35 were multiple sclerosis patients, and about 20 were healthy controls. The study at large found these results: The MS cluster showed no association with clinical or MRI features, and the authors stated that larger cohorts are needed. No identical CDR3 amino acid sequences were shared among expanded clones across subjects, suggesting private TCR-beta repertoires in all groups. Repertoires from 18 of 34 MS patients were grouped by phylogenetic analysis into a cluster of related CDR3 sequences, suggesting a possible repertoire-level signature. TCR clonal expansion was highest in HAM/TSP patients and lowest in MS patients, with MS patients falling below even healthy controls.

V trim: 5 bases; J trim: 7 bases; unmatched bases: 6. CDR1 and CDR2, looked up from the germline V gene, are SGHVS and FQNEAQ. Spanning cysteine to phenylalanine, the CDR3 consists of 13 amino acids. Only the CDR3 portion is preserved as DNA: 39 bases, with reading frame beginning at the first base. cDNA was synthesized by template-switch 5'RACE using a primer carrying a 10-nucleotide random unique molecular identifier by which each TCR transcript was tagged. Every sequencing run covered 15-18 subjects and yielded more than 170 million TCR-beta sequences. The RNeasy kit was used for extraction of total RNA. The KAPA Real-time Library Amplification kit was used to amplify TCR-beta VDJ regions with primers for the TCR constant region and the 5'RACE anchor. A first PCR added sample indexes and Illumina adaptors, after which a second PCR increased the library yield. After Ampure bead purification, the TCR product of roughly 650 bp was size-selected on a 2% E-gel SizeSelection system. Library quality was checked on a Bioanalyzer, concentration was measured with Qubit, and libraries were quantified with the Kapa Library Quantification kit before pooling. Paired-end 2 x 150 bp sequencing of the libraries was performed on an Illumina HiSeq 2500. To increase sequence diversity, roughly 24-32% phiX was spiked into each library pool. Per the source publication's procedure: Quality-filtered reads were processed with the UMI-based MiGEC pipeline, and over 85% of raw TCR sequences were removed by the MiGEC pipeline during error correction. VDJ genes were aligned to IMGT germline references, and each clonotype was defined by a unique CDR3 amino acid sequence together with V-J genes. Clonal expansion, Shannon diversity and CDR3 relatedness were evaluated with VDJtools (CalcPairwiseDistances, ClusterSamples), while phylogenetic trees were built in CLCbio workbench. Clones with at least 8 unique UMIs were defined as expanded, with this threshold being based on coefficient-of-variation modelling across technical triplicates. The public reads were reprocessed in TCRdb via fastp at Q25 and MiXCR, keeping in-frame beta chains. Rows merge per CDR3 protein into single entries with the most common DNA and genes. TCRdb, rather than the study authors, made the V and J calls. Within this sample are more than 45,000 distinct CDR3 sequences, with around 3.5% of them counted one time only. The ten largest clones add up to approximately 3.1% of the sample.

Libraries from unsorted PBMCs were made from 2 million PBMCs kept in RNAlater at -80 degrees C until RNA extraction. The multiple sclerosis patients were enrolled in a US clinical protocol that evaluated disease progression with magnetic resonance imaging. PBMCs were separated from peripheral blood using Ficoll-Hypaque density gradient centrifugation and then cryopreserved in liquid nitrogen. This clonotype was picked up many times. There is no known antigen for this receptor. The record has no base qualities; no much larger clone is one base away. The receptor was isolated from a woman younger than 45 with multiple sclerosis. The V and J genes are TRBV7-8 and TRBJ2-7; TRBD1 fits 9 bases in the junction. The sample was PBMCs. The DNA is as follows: TGTGCCAGCAGCGCGGACAGGGGAGGAGAGCAGTACTTC. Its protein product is CASSADRGGEQYF.